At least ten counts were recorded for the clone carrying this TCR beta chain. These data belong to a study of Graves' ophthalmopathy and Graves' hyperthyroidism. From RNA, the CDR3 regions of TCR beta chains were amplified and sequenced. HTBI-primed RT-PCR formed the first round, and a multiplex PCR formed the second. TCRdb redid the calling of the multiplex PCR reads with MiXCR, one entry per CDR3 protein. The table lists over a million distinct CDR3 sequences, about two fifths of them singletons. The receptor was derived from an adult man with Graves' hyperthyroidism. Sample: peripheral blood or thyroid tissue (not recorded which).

The CDR3 is CASSFDSHTEAFF. For the CDR3, the DNA is TGTGCCAGCAGTTTTGACAGCCACACTGAAGCTTTCTTT. V and J are TRBV12-3 or TRBV12-4 and TRBJ1-1; a possible D gene is TRBD1 (5 bases). The CDR3 extends over 13 amino acids. Deletions cut 3 bases from V and 3 bases from J, with 8 bases between.